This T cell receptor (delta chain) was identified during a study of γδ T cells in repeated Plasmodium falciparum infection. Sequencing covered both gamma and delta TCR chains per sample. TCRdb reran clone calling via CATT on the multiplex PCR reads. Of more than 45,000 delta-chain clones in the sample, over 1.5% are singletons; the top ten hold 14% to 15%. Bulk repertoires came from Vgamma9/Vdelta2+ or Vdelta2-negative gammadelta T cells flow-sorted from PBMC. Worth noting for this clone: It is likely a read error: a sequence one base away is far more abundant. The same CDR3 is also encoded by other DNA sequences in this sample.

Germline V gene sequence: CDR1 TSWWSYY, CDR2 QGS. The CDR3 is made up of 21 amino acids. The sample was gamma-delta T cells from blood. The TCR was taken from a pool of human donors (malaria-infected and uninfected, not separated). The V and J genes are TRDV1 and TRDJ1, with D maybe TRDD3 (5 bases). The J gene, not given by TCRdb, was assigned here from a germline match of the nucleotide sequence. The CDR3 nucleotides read TGTGCTCTTGGGGAACGTCCCCAGAAGCGGGATTATGCCCTTTCTACCGACAAACTCATCTTT. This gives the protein CALGERPQKRDYALSTDKLIF.